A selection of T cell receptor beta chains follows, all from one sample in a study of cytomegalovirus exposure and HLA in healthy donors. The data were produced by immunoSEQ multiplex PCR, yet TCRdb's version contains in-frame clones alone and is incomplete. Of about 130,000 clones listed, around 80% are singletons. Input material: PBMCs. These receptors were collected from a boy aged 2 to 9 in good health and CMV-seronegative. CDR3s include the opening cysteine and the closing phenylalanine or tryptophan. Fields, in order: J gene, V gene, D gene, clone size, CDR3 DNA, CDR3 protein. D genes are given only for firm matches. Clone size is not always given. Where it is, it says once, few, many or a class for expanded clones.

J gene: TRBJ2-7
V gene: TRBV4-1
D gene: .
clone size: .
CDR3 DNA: TGCGCCAGCAGCCAAGGTCTCCGGGGAGCAATATACGAGCAGTACTTC
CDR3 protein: CASSQGLRGAIYEQYF

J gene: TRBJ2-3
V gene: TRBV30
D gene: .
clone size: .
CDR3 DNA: TGTGCCTGGGAAGACTCAGATACGCAGTATTTT
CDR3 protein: CAWEDSDTQYF

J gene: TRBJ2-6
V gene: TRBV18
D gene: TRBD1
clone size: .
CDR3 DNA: TGTGCCAGCTCACTACAGGGGGCTGGGGCCAACGTCCTGACTTTC
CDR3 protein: CASSLQGAGANVLTF

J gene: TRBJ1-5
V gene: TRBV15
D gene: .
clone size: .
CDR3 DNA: TGTGCCACCAGCAGGAACAGGGGCAATCAGCCCCAGCATTTT
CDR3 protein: CATSRNRGNQPQHF

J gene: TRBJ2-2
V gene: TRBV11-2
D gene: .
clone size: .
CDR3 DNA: TGTGCCAGCAGCCACTGGTACCGAGTGAACACCGGGGAGCTGTTTTTT
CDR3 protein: CASSHWYRVNTGELFF

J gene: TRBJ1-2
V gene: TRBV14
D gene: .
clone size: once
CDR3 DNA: TGTGCCAGCAGCCCTCAGGGAGGGTATGGCTACACCTTC
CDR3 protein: CASSPQGGYGYTF

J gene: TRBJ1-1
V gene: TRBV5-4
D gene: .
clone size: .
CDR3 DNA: TGTGCCAGCAGCTCGACAGGACCTGAAGCTTTCTTT
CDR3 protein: CASSSTGPEAFF

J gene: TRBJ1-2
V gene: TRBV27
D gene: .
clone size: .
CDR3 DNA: TGTGCCAGCAGCCTCCGGGGGGTAGGCTATGGCTACACCTTC
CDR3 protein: CASSLRGVGYGYTF

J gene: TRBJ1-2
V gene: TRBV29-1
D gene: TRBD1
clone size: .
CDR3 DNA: TGCAGCGTTGAGGAGACAGGGGAGTGGGACTATGGCTACACCTTC
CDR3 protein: CSVEETGEWDYGYTF

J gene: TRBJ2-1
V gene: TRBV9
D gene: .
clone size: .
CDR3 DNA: TGTGCCAGCAGCGTAGGATCTAGAGGATACAATGAGCAGTTCTTC
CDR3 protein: CASSVGSRGYNEQFF

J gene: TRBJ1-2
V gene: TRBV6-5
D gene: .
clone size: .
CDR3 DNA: TGTGCCAGCAGAATGGGGCAAGACTATGGCTACACCTTC
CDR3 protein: CASRMGQDYGYTF

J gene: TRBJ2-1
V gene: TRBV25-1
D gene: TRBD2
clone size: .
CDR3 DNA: TGTGCCAGCAGTGATGGACTAGCGGTTTCACGAAACAATGAGCAGTTCTTC
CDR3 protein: CASSDGLAVSRNNEQFF

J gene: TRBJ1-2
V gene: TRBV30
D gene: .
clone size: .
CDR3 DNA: TGTGCCTGGAGCCACACAACAGGGAACTATGGCTACACCTTC
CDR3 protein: CAWSHTTGNYGYTF

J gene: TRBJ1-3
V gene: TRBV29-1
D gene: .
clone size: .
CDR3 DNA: TGCAGCGTTGACACCGGGGATCTCGCCTCTGGAAACACCATATATTTT
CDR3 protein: CSVDTGDLASGNTIYF

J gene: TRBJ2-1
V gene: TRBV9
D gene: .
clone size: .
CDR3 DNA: TGTGCCAGCAGCGTGGGTAGCGGCCCTGAGCAGTTCTTC
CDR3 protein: CASSVGSGPEQFF

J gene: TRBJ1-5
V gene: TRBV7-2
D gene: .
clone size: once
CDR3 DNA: TGTGCCAGCAGCTTAGTAGCAGCGTCGTATCAGCCCCAGCATTTT
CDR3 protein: CASSLVAASYQPQHF

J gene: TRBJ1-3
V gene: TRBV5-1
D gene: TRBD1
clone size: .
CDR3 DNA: TGCGCCAGCAGCTTACTACCGACAGGGGAATCTGGAAACACCATATATTTT
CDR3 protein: CASSLLPTGESGNTIYF

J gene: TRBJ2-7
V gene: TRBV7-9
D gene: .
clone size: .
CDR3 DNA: TGTGCCAGCAGCCTATTCGGGACCTACGAGCAGTACTTC
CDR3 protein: CASSLFGTYEQYF

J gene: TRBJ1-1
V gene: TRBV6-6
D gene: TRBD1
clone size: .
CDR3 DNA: TGTGCCGGAACCGGGACAGGGCTAAACACTGAAGCTTTCTTT
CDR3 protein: CAGTGTGLNTEAFF

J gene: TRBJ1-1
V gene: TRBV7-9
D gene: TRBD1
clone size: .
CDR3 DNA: TGTGCCAGCAGCTACCGACAGGGGAGCACTGAAGCTTTCTTT
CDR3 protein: CASSYRQGSTEAFF